The 11 T cell receptor beta chains below all came from one sample that was sequenced in a study of Ad26.COV2.S vaccination and SARS-CoV-2 variants. Sample treatment: about 20 received Ad26.COV2.S at low or high dose, single or two shots; roughly five received placebo; per-sample allocation not given. Sampling was performed 63 days after the first vaccine or placebo injection. This table comes from immunoSEQ multiplex PCR, and its TCRdb copy is limited to in-frame clones, with some not included. Of hundreds of thousands of clones listed, approximately 85% are singletons. Sample: peripheral blood, taken in a trial of Ad26.COV2.S vaccine versus placebo. The receptors come from a person between 18 and 65 years old who received the Ad26.COV2.S COVID-19 vaccine or a placebo.

The chain links TRBV7-9 to TRBJ2-1; D not resolved. V lost 10 bases to trimming and J lost 9 bases, with 19 bases between them. The CDR3 runs to 13 residues. Per germline, CDR1 SEHNR and CDR2 FQNEAQ (reference sequence). CDR3 nucleotides: TGTGCCACTCTAAAGATCCCCCGCGGTGAGCAGTTCTTC. This encodes CATLKIPRGEQFF.

This clone has just one count. J is TRBJ1-4 and V is TRBV6-2 or TRBV6-3; TRBD1 is a possible D gene (5 bases). The CDR3 sequence is 15 residues long. V was pared by 0 bases and J by 5 bases, with 10 bases between. The germline V gene has CDR1 MNHEY and CDR2 SVGEGT. The CDR3 sequence: CASSYSIGGNEKLFF. CDR3 in DNA: TGTGCCAGCAGTTACTCGATTGGGGGGAATGAAAAACTGTTTTTT.

The chain has TRBV6-5 and TRBJ1-3, with D possibly matching TRBD1 (6 bases). V lost 0 bases to trimming and J lost 4 bases, with 13 bases between them. The CDR3 contains 16 residues. Germline V CDR1 and CDR2: MNHEY, SVGAGI. CDR3 residues: CASSYSKQGVGNTIYF. DNA for the CDR3: TGTGCCAGCAGTTACTCGAAACAGGGAGTCGGAAACACCATATATTTT.

The sample holds a few counts of this clone. This sequence joins TRBV18 and TRBJ1-3; TRBD1 aligns across 7 bases. Germline CDR1 KGHSH, CDR2 LQKENI. The CDR3 runs to 17 residues. The junction had 9 bases not matched to a gene; V was cut back by 2 bases and J by 2 bases. The CDR3 here is CASSPMGQRSTGNTIYF. In nucleotides, the CDR3 is TGTGCCAGCTCACCAATGGGACAGAGGTCCACTGGAAACACCATATATTTT.

The chain links TRBV15 to TRBJ1-5; D uncertain. Trimming cost V 4 bases and J 7 bases, with 11 bases left between them. CDR3 length: 13 residues. Germline V gene lookup returns CDR1 LNHNV and CDR2 YYDKDF (reference sequence). The CDR3 coding sequence is TGTGCCACCAGCACCACGGTCAAGCAGCCCCAGCATTTT. Encoded protein: CATSTTVKQPQHF.

This chain connects TRBV7-9 to TRBJ1-5, with TRBD1 as a possible D gene (5 bases). The CDR3 consists of 13 residues. Trimming removed 5 bases at V and 7 bases at J, with 12 bases between. Germline CDR1 reads SEHNR; CDR2 reads FQNEAQ (reference sequence). The chain's CDR3 is CASSPVGAQPQHF. For the CDR3, the DNA is TGTGCCAGCAGCCCAGTCGGGGCCCAGCCCCAGCATTTT.

J is TRBJ2-3 and V is TRBV9; a weak D match, TRBD2 (5 bases). Germline-derived CDR1 and CDR2 are SGDLS and YYNGEE. The CDR3 length is 15 residues. The V end was cut by 2 bases, the J end by 5 bases, with 15 bases between. DNA of the CDR3: TGTGCCAGCAGCGTTGGGCGGGCCATCGGAGATACGCAGTATTTT. Protein sequence: CASSVGRAIGDTQYF.

The chain couples TRBV4-1 to TRBJ2-2; weak D call: TRBD2 (6 bases). The CDR3 runs 17 residues. V lost 4 bases and J 4 bases, leaving 19 bases between the germline ends. Per germline, CDR1 MGHRA and CDR2 YSYEKL. The CDR3 DNA sequence: TGCGCCAGCAGCCTCCTCCCCCCTAGGGGAGGCACCGGGGAGCTGTTTTTT. This encodes CASSLLPPRGGTGELFF.

The V and J genes are TRBV3-1 (or the pseudogene TRBV3-2) and TRBJ2-5, with a tentative D call TRBD2 (7 bases). Germline V gene data show CDR1 as LGHDT and CDR2 as YNNKEL (reference sequence). The V end lost 0 bases, the J end lost 5 bases, and 13 bases lay between the germline ends. There are 15 residues in the CDR3. The CDR3 here is CASSQERGREETQYF. The CDR3, as DNA: TGTGCCAGCAGCCAAGAGCGGGGGCGCGAGGAGACCCAGTACTTC.

The chain employs TRBV19 and TRBJ1-5, with unresolved D. Trimming stripped 7 bases from V and 4 bases from J, with 17 bases between. The CDR3 contains 15 residues. Germline V lookup: CDR1 LNHDA, CDR2 SQIVND (reference sequence). CDR3 coding DNA: TGTGCCAGTACGGATATCCGGGCCCTAAATCAGCCCCAGCATTTT. Translating gives CASTDIRALNQPQHF.

V is TRBV12-3 or TRBV12-4 and J is TRBJ2-3; 11 bases agree with TRBD2. The CDR3 is 13 residues long. Trimming took 4 bases from V and 6 from J; bases not matched to a gene: 0. CDR3 sequence (DNA): TGTGCCAGCAGTTGGACTAGCGGGGATACGCAGTATTTT. It is translated as CASSWTSGDTQYF.